A single sample gave rise to the 6 T cell receptor beta chains below, sequenced in a study of cytomegalovirus exposure and HLA in healthy donors. The primer mix had 60 Vbeta and 13 Jbeta primers. Sequencing was performed with immunoSEQ multiplex PCR; in TCRdb, only in-frame clones are kept and a portion is missing. The ten top clones account for under 20%, within a sample of about 25,000 clones. The sequencing input was PBMCs. All receptors derive from a male donor in good health and CMV-seropositive.

The chain carries TRBV29-1 and TRBJ2-5; 7 nucleotides match TRBD1. The J call may be incorrect, as the DNA end agrees better with TRBJ2-7. CDR3 length: 12 amino acids. Germline values: CDR1 SQVTM, CDR2 ANQGSEA. This CDR3 reads CSVRQGPYEQYF. The CDR3 region has the DNA TGCAGCGTTAGACAGGGCCCCTACGAGCAGTACTTC.

J is TRBJ1-2 and V is TRBV5-1; 11 bases map to TRBD1. This CDR3 comprises 16 residues. V was clipped by 4 bases and J by 0 bases; unmatched bases: 5. Germline loops: CDR1 SGHRS, CDR2 YFSETQ. CDR3 sequence reads: CASSPGTGGANYGYTF. In DNA, the CDR3 is TGCGCCAGCAGCCCAGGGACAGGGGGAGCTAACTATGGCTACACCTTC.

The genes are TRBV6-6 and TRBJ1-6, with 7 bases that match TRBD1. The ends lost 6 bases at V and 7 bases at J; junction bases unmatched: 9. The CDR3 length is 15 residues. Germline CDR1 and CDR2: MNHNY and SVGAGI (reference sequence). The CDR3 region is CASRHHDRENSPLHF. CDR3 DNA: TGTGCCAGCAGGCACCATGACAGGGAAAATTCACCCCTCCACTTT.

The rearrangement links TRBV28 to TRBJ2-7; D unclear. Trimming removed 3 bases from V and 9 bases from J, with 15 bases in between. CDR1 and CDR2 from the germline V gene are MDHEN and SYDVKM. The CDR3 has 13 amino acids. CDR3 DNA sequence: TGTGCCAGCAGTTTCCCCGCTTCCGTCGGGCAGTACTTC. This translates into CASSFPASVGQYF.

The chain combines TRBV5-6 with TRBJ1-2; 7 bases are a match to TRBD1. This CDR3 has 14 residues. Germline loops: CDR1 SGHDT, CDR2 YYEEEE. V was clipped by 4 bases and J by 4 bases; unmatched bases: 7. The DNA for the CDR3 is TGTGCCAGCAGCCCGGTCGGGACAGCCTATGGCTACACCTTC. Translated, it gives CASSPVGTAYGYTF.

The J gene is TRBJ2-2, the V gene TRBV6-4; D gene ambiguous. V gave up 4 bases and J gave up 3 bases, with 6 bases separating them. Germline V gives CDR1 MRHNA, CDR2 SNTAGT. This CDR3 region has 13 residues. The CDR3 nucleotides are TGTGCCAGCAGTGTTACTGACACCGGGGAGCTGTTTTTT. Translated: CASSVTDTGELFF.